The rows below give T cell receptor beta chains drawn from one sample of a study of spatial heterogeneity in lung cancer. TCRdb re-derived calls from the 5' RACE reads in MiXCR, one entry per CDR3 protein. Among tens of thousands of distinct CDR3 sequences listed, 10% to 15% were seen once. Sequencing was performed on PBMCs, taken at surgery. These receptor sequences come from a male donor with early-stage non-small cell lung cancer. CDR3s include the opening cysteine and the closing phenylalanine or tryptophan. The order of the fields is CDR3 protein, CDR3 DNA, D gene, clone size, J gene, V gene. D genes are given only for firm matches. Expanded clones are given a class, and other clones once, few, many or no size at all.

CDR3aa: CSVLGDYGYTF
CDR3nt: TGCAGCGTTTTAGGGGACTATGGCTACACCTTC
d_gene: .
abundance: few
j_gene: TRBJ1-2
v_gene: TRBV29-1

CDR3aa: CASSSKKAINYGYTF
CDR3nt: TGTGCCAGCAGCTCCAAGAAGGCGATAAACTATGGCTACACCTTC
d_gene: .
abundance: few
j_gene: TRBJ1-2
v_gene: TRBV13

CDR3aa: CASSERAGGSNSPLHF
CDR3nt: TGTGCCAGCAGTGAACGGGCAGGGGGCTCAAATTCACCCCTCCACTTT
d_gene: TRBD1
abundance: few
j_gene: TRBJ1-6
v_gene: TRBV2

CDR3aa: CASSERTSNTGELFF
CDR3nt: TGTGCCAGCAGTGAAAGGACATCTAACACCGGGGAGCTGTTTTTT
d_gene: .
abundance: .
j_gene: TRBJ2-2
v_gene: TRBV2

CDR3aa: CASSSLDREKTQYF
CDR3nt: TGTGCCAGCAGCTCCCTTGACAGGGAAAAGACCCAGTACTTC
d_gene: TRBD1
abundance: few
j_gene: TRBJ2-5
v_gene: TRBV5-6

CDR3aa: CASSLARDYPPVGVGSPLHF
CDR3nt: TGCGCCAGCAGCTTGGCCAGGGACTATCCACCGGTCGGGGTAGGATCACCCCTCCACTTT
d_gene: .
abundance: few
j_gene: TRBJ1-6
v_gene: TRBV5-1

CDR3aa: CSARDSNRGLNTEAFF
CDR3nt: TGCAGTGCTAGAGATTCCAACAGGGGCTTAAACACTGAAGCTTTCTTT
d_gene: TRBD1
abundance: many
j_gene: TRBJ1-1
v_gene: TRBV20-1

CDR3aa: CATDTGDYGYTF
CDR3nt: TGCGCCACCGATACAGGGGACTATGGCTACACCTTC
d_gene: TRBD1
abundance: many
j_gene: TRBJ1-2
v_gene: TRBV23-1

CDR3aa: CATSETGGPNLGETQYF
CDR3nt: TGTGCCACCTCTGAAACCGGGGGTCCGAACCTGGGGGAGACCCAGTACTTC
d_gene: .
abundance: few
j_gene: TRBJ2-5
v_gene: TRBV24-1

CDR3aa: CASSFEDSPWGTGELFF
CDR3nt: TGTGCCAGCAGCTTCGAGGACTCCCCCTGGGGCACCGGGGAGCTGTTTTTT
d_gene: .
abundance: once
j_gene: TRBJ2-2
v_gene: TRBV11-2

CDR3aa: CATSDPGTGNQPQHF
CDR3nt: TGTGCCACCAGTGACCCCGGGACGGGCAATCAGCCCCAGCATTTT
d_gene: .
abundance: few
j_gene: TRBJ1-5
v_gene: TRBV24-1

CDR3aa: CASSPGQGAKNEQFF
CDR3nt: TGTGCCAGTAGCCCGGGACAGGGGGCTAAGAATGAGCAGTTCTTC
d_gene: TRBD1
abundance: .
j_gene: TRBJ2-1
v_gene: TRBV19

CDR3aa: CSVSGLAGGSTDTQYF
CDR3nt: TGCAGCGTTTCCGGACTAGCGGGGGGTAGCACAGATACGCAGTATTTT
d_gene: TRBD2
abundance: few
j_gene: TRBJ2-3
v_gene: TRBV29-1

CDR3aa: CASSLGGALMNTEAFF
CDR3nt: TGCGCCAGCAGCTTAGGGGGGGCTCTGATGAACACTGAAGCTTTCTTT
d_gene: .
abundance: few
j_gene: TRBJ1-1
v_gene: TRBV5-1

CDR3aa: CASSFRQGAKGYTF
CDR3nt: TGTGCCAGCAGTTTTAGACAGGGGGCGAAAGGCTACACCTTC
d_gene: TRBD1
abundance: few
j_gene: TRBJ1-2
v_gene: TRBV27

CDR3aa: CSVRVAGGGSPLHF
CDR3nt: TGCAGCGTCCGCGTTGCAGGGGGAGGCTCACCCCTCCACTTT
d_gene: TRBD1
abundance: few
j_gene: TRBJ1-6
v_gene: TRBV29-1

CDR3aa: CASSSWGEGATEAFF
CDR3nt: TGTGCCAGCAGCTCCTGGGGTGAGGGGGCCACTGAAGCTTTCTTT
d_gene: TRBD1
abundance: .
j_gene: TRBJ1-1
v_gene: TRBV11-2

CDR3aa: CASSFGDYYNEQFF
CDR3nt: TGTGCCAGCAGTTTCGGAGACTACTACAATGAGCAGTTCTTC
d_gene: .
abundance: .
j_gene: TRBJ2-1
v_gene: TRBV12-3/TRBV12-4

CDR3aa: CASSPGGLGRPQHF
CDR3nt: TGTGCCAGCAGCCCTGGGGGGTTGGGTCGGCCCCAGCATTTT
d_gene: .
abundance: .
j_gene: TRBJ1-5
v_gene: TRBV7-9

CDR3aa: CSAGGAEAFF
CDR3nt: TGCAGTGCTGGGGGCGCGGAAGCTTTCTTT
d_gene: .
abundance: few
j_gene: TRBJ1-1
v_gene: TRBV20-1

CDR3aa: CSVERQGWGTDTQYF
CDR3nt: TGCAGCGTGGAAAGACAGGGCTGGGGCACAGATACGCAGTATTTT
d_gene: TRBD1
abundance: few
j_gene: TRBJ2-3
v_gene: TRBV29-1

CDR3aa: CASSLPGTGWLLAKNIQYF
CDR3nt: TGCGCCAGCAGCCTACCCGGGACAGGGTGGCTTCTAGCCAAAAACATTCAGTACTTC
d_gene: TRBD1
abundance: .
j_gene: TRBJ2-4
v_gene: TRBV23-1

CDR3aa: CASNEGVYNEQFF
CDR3nt: TGTGCCAGCAATGAAGGGGTCTACAATGAGCAGTTCTTC
d_gene: .
abundance: few
j_gene: TRBJ2-1
v_gene: TRBV7-9

CDR3aa: CSVSGTGKTDTQYF
CDR3nt: TGCAGCGTTTCCGGGACAGGGAAAACAGATACGCAGTATTTT
d_gene: TRBD1
abundance: many
j_gene: TRBJ2-3
v_gene: TRBV29-1

CDR3aa: CASSQAGTLFF
CDR3nt: TGTGCCAGCAGCCAAGCAGGGACTCTGTTTTTT
d_gene: .
abundance: .
j_gene: TRBJ1-4
v_gene: TRBV3-1

CDR3aa: CASSLEDRSNTQYF
CDR3nt: TGTGCCAGCAGCTTAGAGGACCGGTCCAACACGCAGTATTTT
d_gene: .
abundance: many
j_gene: TRBJ2-3
v_gene: TRBV11-2

CDR3aa: CASSQIHEQFF
CDR3nt: TGTGCCAGCAGCCAAATCCATGAGCAGTTCTTC
d_gene: .
abundance: .
j_gene: TRBJ2-1
v_gene: TRBV3-1

CDR3aa: CASSLGTSGRDEQYF
CDR3nt: TGCGCCAGCAGCTTGGGAACTAGCGGGAGGGACGAGCAGTACTTC
d_gene: TRBD2
abundance: many
j_gene: TRBJ2-7
v_gene: TRBV5-1

CDR3aa: CAWSSWQGGSGANVLTF
CDR3nt: TGTGCCTGGAGTTCGTGGCAGGGGGGCTCTGGGGCCAACGTCCTGACTTTC
d_gene: .
abundance: .
j_gene: TRBJ2-6
v_gene: TRBV30

CDR3aa: CASSPRTGTGTPEAFF
CDR3nt: TGTGCCAGCAGCCCCAGGACAGGGACGGGTACCCCTGAAGCTTTCTTT
d_gene: TRBD1
abundance: .
j_gene: TRBJ1-1
v_gene: TRBV5-4

CDR3aa: CASSLDRAAVDIQYF
CDR3nt: TGCGCCAGCAGCCTCGACCGGGCCGCAGTGGACATTCAGTACTTC
d_gene: .
abundance: .
j_gene: TRBJ2-4
v_gene: TRBV5-1

CDR3aa: CASSTRTGSIETQYF
CDR3nt: TGTGCCAGCAGTACCCGGACAGGGTCGATAGAGACCCAGTACTTC
d_gene: TRBD1
abundance: few
j_gene: TRBJ2-5
v_gene: TRBV2

CDR3aa: CASSFRGFCNEQFF
CDR3nt: TGTGCCAGCAGCTTCAGGGGGTTCTGCAATGAGCAGTTCTTC
d_gene: TRBD1
abundance: .
j_gene: TRBJ2-1
v_gene: TRBV11-2

CDR3aa: CASSEGRTPSTDTQYF
CDR3nt: TGTGCCAGCAGTGAAGGACGGACCCCTAGCACAGATACGCAGTATTTT
d_gene: .
abundance: many
j_gene: TRBJ2-3
v_gene: TRBV2

CDR3aa: CASGTSGANEQFF
CDR3nt: TGTGCCAGCGGAACTAGCGGGGCAAATGAGCAGTTCTTC
d_gene: TRBD2
abundance: few
j_gene: TRBJ2-1
v_gene: TRBV6-5

CDR3aa: CASTDTSSTDTQYF
CDR3nt: TGTGCCAGCACCGACACCTCTAGCACAGATACGCAGTATTTT
d_gene: .
abundance: few
j_gene: TRBJ2-3
v_gene: TRBV6-5

CDR3aa: CSVERGVGYEQYF
CDR3nt: TGCAGCGTTGAAAGAGGAGTCGGCTACGAGCAGTACTTC
d_gene: .
abundance: .
j_gene: TRBJ2-7
v_gene: TRBV29-1

CDR3aa: CATSDPGLAGDNEQFF
CDR3nt: TGTGCCACCAGTGACCCGGGACTAGCGGGAGACAATGAGCAGTTCTTC
d_gene: TRBD2
abundance: few
j_gene: TRBJ2-1
v_gene: TRBV24-1

CDR3aa: CACATGTSVNEQYF
CDR3nt: TGTGCCTGCGCGACCGGGACTAGCGTTAACGAGCAGTACTTC
d_gene: TRBD2
abundance: many
j_gene: TRBJ2-7
v_gene: TRBV30

CDR3aa: CATRTGDNQPQHF
CDR3nt: TGTGCCACCCGGACAGGAGACAATCAGCCCCAGCATTTT
d_gene: TRBD1
abundance: .
j_gene: TRBJ1-5
v_gene: TRBV19

CDR3aa: CASSGDGYEQYF
CDR3nt: TGCGCCAGCAGCGGAGACGGATACGAGCAGTACTTC
d_gene: .
abundance: few
j_gene: TRBJ2-7
v_gene: TRBV5-1

CDR3aa: CASTPWGGQPQHF
CDR3nt: TGTGCCAGCACCCCATGGGGAGGACAGCCCCAGCATTTT
d_gene: .
abundance: many
j_gene: TRBJ1-5
v_gene: TRBV2

CDR3aa: CSGTGGSYEQYF
CDR3nt: TGCAGCGGGACAGGGGGCAGCTACGAGCAGTACTTC
d_gene: TRBD1
abundance: .
j_gene: TRBJ2-7
v_gene: TRBV29-1

CDR3aa: CAWSPPTSGGFGGDTQYF
CDR3nt: TGTGCCTGGAGTCCTCCCACTAGCGGGGGCTTCGGGGGGGATACGCAGTATTTT
d_gene: TRBD2
abundance: .
j_gene: TRBJ2-3
v_gene: TRBV30

CDR3aa: CASSFSDRVSYNEQFF
CDR3nt: TGTGCCAGCAGCTTCAGCGACAGGGTTTCATACAATGAGCAGTTCTTC
d_gene: TRBD1
abundance: .
j_gene: TRBJ2-1
v_gene: TRBV7-9

CDR3aa: CASSLRAGTGKETQYF
CDR3nt: TGTGCCAGCAGTTTAAGGGCCGGGACAGGGAAAGAGACCCAGTACTTC
d_gene: TRBD1
abundance: .
j_gene: TRBJ2-5
v_gene: TRBV12-3/TRBV12-4

CDR3aa: CASSYLGPNTGELFF
CDR3nt: TGTGCCAGCAGTTACTTAGGGCCGAACACCGGGGAGCTGTTTTTT
d_gene: .
abundance: .
j_gene: TRBJ2-2
v_gene: TRBV6-6

CDR3aa: CASSPSGQETQYF
CDR3nt: TGTGCCAGCTCACCCAGTGGCCAAGAGACCCAGTACTTC
d_gene: .
abundance: .
j_gene: TRBJ2-5
v_gene: TRBV18

CDR3aa: CAWSRGELGEQYF
CDR3nt: TGTGCCTGGAGTAGAGGGGAATTAGGCGAGCAGTACTTC
d_gene: .
abundance: .
j_gene: TRBJ2-7
v_gene: TRBV30